These 19 T cell receptor beta chains were all obtained from the same sample, sequenced in a study of post-analysis software for immune sequencing data (dated by TCRdb to 2013 to 2016). The full study reports these points: Roughly 5 TRBV segments, including TRBV5-6, TRBV5-1 and TRBV20-1, were significantly more frequent in patients than controls.

These TCRs are of unknown antigen specificity. Libraries were constructed by PCR. The sequencer listed for this sample is Illumina HiSeq 2500. To reduce PCR and sequencing biases, unique molecular identifiers were incorporated into the TCR beta cDNA libraries. TCRdb reworked the public reads: Q25 trimming with fastp, MiXCR clone assembly, productive beta chains retained. One record per CDR3 amino acid sequence lists the most common genes and DNA. Present in this sample are roughly 540,000 distinct CDR3 sequences, roughly 34% of which were seen just once. The top ten clonotypes cover 4.5% to 7.5% of the sample. The sample comprised blood. These receptors all stem from a girl aged 2 to 17 with multiple sclerosis.

This clonotype was recorded at least ten times. The chain recombines TRBV7-9 with TRBJ1-2; D is ambiguous. From germline, CDR1 is SEHNR and CDR2 FQNEAQ (reference sequence). This CDR3 is 13 amino acids long. V lost 3 bases and J 1 base, leaving 6 bases between the germline ends. The CDR3 is CASSFSSNYGYTF. The DNA of the CDR3 is TGTGCCAGCAGCTTTTCCAGTAACTATGGCTACACCTTC.

This chain connects TRBV20-1 to TRBJ2-7; 7 bases fit TRBD2. Losses at the gene ends were 0 bases for V and 0 bases for J; bases not matched to a gene: 5. Germline-derived CDR1 and CDR2 are DFQATT and SNEGSKA (reference sequence). The CDR3 covers 15 residues. CDR3 residues: CSARDPAGVSYEQYF. The DNA of the CDR3 is TGCAGTGCTAGAGATCCGGCGGGGGTCTCCTACGAGCAGTACTTC.

This chain connects TRBV20-1 to TRBJ2-3; D may correspond to TRBD1 or TRBD2 (6 bases each). The ends were cut back, 3 bases at V and 6 bases at J, with 16 bases in the middle. The CDR3 contains 14 residues. Germline V gives CDR1 DFQATT, CDR2 SNEGSKA (reference sequence). CDR3 DNA sequence: TGCAGTGCTAGTTTCCGGGGGCGGGTGGATACGCAGTATTTT. As protein: CSASFRGRVDTQYF.

The V and J genes are TRBV29-1 and TRBJ1-1; D is possibly TRBD1 (5 bases). Trimming shortened V by 2 bases and J by 0 bases, and 7 bases separated the two germline ends. The CDR3 consists of 13 residues. In germline, CDR1 is SQVTM, CDR2 ANQGSEA. CDR3 sequence reads: CSVEQGVNTEAFF. CDR3 coding DNA: TGCAGCGTTGAACAGGGAGTGAACACTGAAGCTTTCTTT.

The chain recombines TRBV28 with TRBJ1-6, with 9 bases identical to TRBD1. From germline, CDR1 is MDHEN and CDR2 SYDVKM. V dropped 9 bases and J dropped 14; count of bases not matched to a gene: 8. This CDR3 has 12 residues. The CDR3 spells CASGQGNGALHF. CDR3 DNA sequence: TGTGCCAGTGGACAGGGGAACGGAGCCCTCCACTTT. Supplemented by reference TRBV28 and TRBJ1-6, the full variable domain reads DVKVTQSSRYLVKRTGEKVFLECVQDMDHENMFWYRQDPGLGLRLIYFSYDVKMKEKGDIPEGYSVSREKKERFSLILESASTNQTSMYLCASGQGNGALHFGNGTRLTVT.

CDR3 DNA sequence: TGCGCCAGCAGCCAGGAGGGAGGCTTGACCAGAAACATTCAGTACTTC. Translated: CASSQEGGLTRNIQYF. The V gene is TRBV5-1, the J gene TRBJ2-4; TRBD2 might be the D (6 bases). Trimming shortened V by 4 bases and J by 6 bases, and 20 bases separated the two germline ends. This CDR3 comprises 16 residues. CDR1 SGHRS and CDR2 YFSETQ come from the germline V gene.

This clonotype was seen at least ten times. The chain combines TRBV5-1 with TRBJ1-6, with D unclear. The CDR3 consists of 14 residues. Germline values: CDR1 SGHRS, CDR2 YFSETQ. The V end was cut by 0 bases, the J end by 7 bases, with 8 bases between. CDR3: CASSLEGSNSPLHF. CDR3 nucleotides: TGCGCCAGCAGCTTGGAGGGCAGCAATTCACCCCTCCACTTT.

The rearrangement links TRBV4-1 to TRBJ2-3, with 7 bases that match TRBD2. V trimming: 0 bases; J trimming: 2 bases; junction bases outside the gene matches: 11. CDR1 MGHRA and CDR2 YSYEKL come from the germline V gene. The CDR3 has 18 residues. CDR3: CASSQEPRTSFITDTQYF. Written as DNA, the CDR3 is TGCGCCAGCAGCCAAGAACCCCGGACTAGTTTCATCACAGATACGCAGTATTTT.

In this sample, this clonotype turned up a few times. The chain employs TRBV10-2 and TRBJ2-6; D is undetermined. This CDR3 is built from 15 residues. V shed 4 bases and J shed 1 base, with 8 bases lying between them. Looked up from germline, CDR1 is WSHSY and CDR2 is SAAADI. The CDR3 bases are TGCGCCAGCAGTGCCGACTTATCTGGGGCCAACGTCCTGACTTTC. Its translation: CASSADLSGANVLTF.

This clonotype was detected only a few times. This rearrangement joins TRBV7-9 to TRBJ2-1; no reliable D call. CDR1 SEHNR and CDR2 FQNEAQ come from the germline V gene (reference sequence). The CDR3 totals 16 residues. V lost 3 bases and J lost 0, with 12 bases in between. As DNA, the CDR3 is TGTGCCAGCAGCTTTAGAGTACTTAGCTCCTACAATGAGCAGTTCTTC. Translating it yields CASSFRVLSSYNEQFF.

This clonotype was counted only a few times. This chain connects TRBV10-3 to TRBJ2-5; 13 bases align to TRBD2. CDR1 and CDR2 (germline): ENHRY, SYGVKD. The CDR3 has 18 amino acids. V trimming: 3 bases; J trimming: 4 bases; junction bases outside the gene matches: 11. For the CDR3, the DNA is TGTGCCATCAGTGAAATCACTAGCGGGGGGGCGGTAAGAGAGACCCAGTACTTC. It encodes CAISEITSGGAVRETQYF.

This clonotype occurred many times. This chain uses TRBV29-1 with TRBJ2-1; D not resolved. Germline V gives CDR1 SQVTM, CDR2 ANQGSEA. The CDR3 is made up of 13 amino acids. The V end was cut by 4 bases, the J end by 2 bases, with 9 bases between. The CDR3 bases are TGCAGCGTTGGTTCAGCGACCTACAATGAGCAGTTCTTC. Protein product: CSVGSATYNEQFF.

V usage is TRBV27 and J usage is TRBJ2-6; D possibly corresponds to TRBD1 (5 bases). Trimming stripped 6 bases from V and 0 bases from J, with 6 bases between. The CDR3 contains 14 residues. Germline-derived CDR1 and CDR2 are MNHEY and SMNVEV (reference sequence). Here the CDR3 DNA reads TGTGCCAGCAGGGGGCTCTCTGGGGCCAACGTCCTGACTTTC. Translation: CASRGLSGANVLTF.

The rearrangement joins TRBV20-1 to TRBJ2-3; maybe TRBD2 (5 bases). Trimming shortened V by 4 bases and J by 3 bases, and 11 bases separated the two germline ends. Germline CDR1 DFQATT, CDR2 SNEGSKA (reference sequence). The CDR3 consists of 13 residues. CDR3 sequence (DNA): TGCAGTGCTACCGAGCCGGGAACAGATACGCAGTATTTT. This codes for CSATEPGTDTQYF.

The gene calls are TRBV10-3 and TRBJ2-5; 7 bases are shared with TRBD1. The CDR3 has 14 residues. Germline CDR1 ENHRY, CDR2 SYGVKD. The trim removed 4 bases at V and 3 bases at J, leaving 5 bases unmatched. The CDR3 bases are TGTGCCATCAGTGTCGGGACAGCTAAAGAGACCCAGTACTTC. It yields the protein CAISVGTAKETQYF.

This clonotype has at least ten counts. This rearrangement joins TRBV9 to TRBJ2-1, with 9 bases aligning to TRBD1. The ends lost 4 bases at V and 9 bases at J; junction bases unmatched: 14. Germline lookup yields CDR1 SGDLS and CDR2 YYNGEE. The CDR3 extends over 16 amino acids. The DNA of the CDR3 is TGTGCCAGCAGCCCAAGGGACAGGGTTGGAATTGGTGAGCAGTTCTTC. As protein: CASSPRDRVGIGEQFF.

CDR3 sequence reads: CASSLRGLEQETQYF. CDR3 nucleotide sequence: TGTGCCAGCAGCTTGAGAGGACTAGAGCAAGAGACCCAGTACTTC. The chain combines TRBV5-4 with TRBJ2-5; the match to TRBD2 covers 7 bases. CDR1 is SGHNT and CDR2 is YYREEE in the germline V gene (reference sequence). This CDR3 is built from 15 residues. The V and J ends lost 1 base and 2 bases, in that order; junction bases with no gene match: 5.

This clonotype was observed once. A single base separates this from a much larger clone, so it may be a read error. The V call is TRBV5-1, the J call TRBJ2-1, with D hard to call. In germline, CDR1 is SGHRS, CDR2 YFSETQ. There are 13 residues in the CDR3. The DNA for the CDR3 is TGCGTCAGCAGCTCAATTCAGAGCAATGAGCAGTTCTTC. Its translation is CVSSSIQSNEQFF.

This clonotype appeared a single time. The chain carries TRBV19 and TRBJ2-1; D might be TRBD2 (6 bases). This CDR3 is built from 13 residues. Germline loops: CDR1 LNHDA, CDR2 SQIVND (reference sequence). Trimming cost V 9 bases and J 3 bases, with 12 bases left between them. The DNA for the CDR3 is TGTGCCAGAGGGACTCTGAACTACAATGAGCAGTTCTTC. Translating it yields CARGTLNYNEQFF.